This T cell receptor beta chain is from a study of T cell clonotyping in hematopoietic cell transplantation. Study-level findings and limits: After transplant, recipient diversity fell while pathologically expanded clonotypes grew through day 180.

V shed 0 bases and J shed 3 bases, with 13 bases lying between them. Germline V gives CDR1 SGHDT, CDR2 YYEEEE. This CDR3 has 15 amino acids. Turning to this clone: The antigen is not known.

Clones were sequenced by immunoSEQ multiplex PCR, and TCRdb holds only the in-frame ones, with some missing. The sample shows about 11,000 clones, 40% to 55% of them seen only once. Blood collection times were about day -28 and days 30, 100, 180 posttransplant. Sample: PBMCs, taken 30 days after allogeneic stem cell transplant. The chain combines TRBV5-6 with TRBJ2-7; D possibly corresponds to TRBD2 (6 bases). This TCR came from a male patient between 45 and 59 years old who had an allogeneic stem cell transplant from an unrelated donor, so the T cells may come from the graft donor. Some clones in this sample may be carry-over from other donors' samples. CDR3 loop: CASSLGRGAGYEQYF. DNA for the CDR3: TGTGCCAGCAGCTTGGGGCGCGGGGCCGGCTACGAGCAGTACTTC.